This TCR beta chain was recovered during a study of blood T cell repertoires in COVID-19. As for the study in general: The United States, Italy and Spain were the sources of the acute and convalescent COVID-19 samples.

The table came from immunoSEQ multiplex PCR; TCRdb's copy has only in-frame clones and leaves some out. Among around 250,000 clones listed, roughly nine tenths were seen once. The specimen sequenced was PBMCs or T cells enriched from blood (not recorded which). The TCR comes from a human donor in a cohort exposed to, infected with or recovered from COVID-19 (not recorded which). The donor label of this sample is uncertain.

CDR3 amino acids: CSVVSTGRDGYTF. The CDR3 nucleotides are TGCAGCGTTGTATCGACAGGGCGGGATGGCTACACCTTC. This chain joins TRBV29-1 and TRBJ1-2, with 7 bases matching TRBD1. The CDR3 extends over 13 amino acids. Looked up from germline, CDR1 is SQVTM and CDR2 is ANQGSEA. V shed 4 bases, J shed 6 bases, and the junction held 8 bases outside the gene matches.